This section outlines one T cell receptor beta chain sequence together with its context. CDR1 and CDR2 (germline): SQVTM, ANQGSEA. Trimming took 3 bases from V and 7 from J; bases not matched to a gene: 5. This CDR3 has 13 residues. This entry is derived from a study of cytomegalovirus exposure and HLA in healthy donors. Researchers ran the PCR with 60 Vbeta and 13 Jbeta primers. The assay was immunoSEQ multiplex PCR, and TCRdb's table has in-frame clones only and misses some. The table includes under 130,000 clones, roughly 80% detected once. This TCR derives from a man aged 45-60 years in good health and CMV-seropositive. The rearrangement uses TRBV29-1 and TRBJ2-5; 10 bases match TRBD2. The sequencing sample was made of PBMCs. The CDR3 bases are TGCAGCGTTGAGGGACTAGCGCATAGGACCCAGTACTTC. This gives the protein CSVEGLAHRTQYF.